The rows below give T cell receptor beta chains drawn from one sample of a study of graft-versus-host responses after intestinal transplantation. Clones were read by immunoSEQ multiplex PCR, and TCRdb kept only the in-frame ones, dropping some. The sample includes about 86,000 clones, roughly 80% of them seen just once. No antigen has been assigned to these receptors. The sequencing here drew on unstimulated CD8+ T cells sorted from spleen or lymph node cells, taken before intestinal transplant. The source of these receptors is a human donor who received an intestinal transplant. CDR3s include the opening cysteine and the closing phenylalanine or tryptophan. The D gene is left open where the match is weak. For some rows the clone size is stated as once, few or many, or as a class when expanded; others skip it.

TRBV5-4	TRBJ2-7	.	TRBD1	CASSWGQGDYEQYF	TGTGCCAGCAGCTGGGGACAGGGGGACTACGAGCAGTACTTC
TRBV5-1	TRBJ2-7	.	.	CASSSYSPYEQYF	TGCGCCAGCAGCTCCTACAGTCCCTACGAGCAGTACTTC
TRBV10-3	TRBJ1-2	.	.	CAISGAPEGGGDGYTF	TGTGCCATCAGTGGGGCCCCGGAGGGGGGGGGTGATGGCTACACCTTC
TRBV5-6	TRBJ1-2	.	.	CASSVDSVYGYTF	TGTGCCAGCAGCGTAGACAGTGTCTATGGCTACACCTTC
TRBV7-2	TRBJ2-5	.	TRBD1	CASSLFGQGLQETQYF	TGTGCCAGCAGCTTATTCGGACAGGGCCTCCAAGAGACCCAGTACTTC
TRBV7-3	TRBJ2-5	.	.	CASSPYGGETQYF	TGTGCCAGCAGTCCATACGGGGGAGAGACCCAGTACTTC
TRBV19	TRBJ2-3	.	.	CASSIVGRLSTDTQYF	TGTGCCAGTAGTATAGTAGGCAGGCTGAGCACAGATACGCAGTATTTT
TRBV4-1	TRBJ2-7	.	.	CASSQVIGSSYEQYF	TGCGCCAGCAGCCAAGTAATCGGCAGTTCCTACGAGCAGTACTTC
TRBV4-1	TRBJ2-3	.	TRBD2	CASSPKIAGATDTQYF	TGCGCCAGCAGCCCTAAGATAGCGGGGGCCACAGATACGCAGTATTTT
TRBV6-5	TRBJ2-7	.	.	CASSYVGSSYEQYF	TGTGCCAGCAGTTACGTCGGAAGCTCCTACGAGCAGTACTTC
TRBV25-1	TRBJ2-1	.	TRBD2	CASSGLLAGAYNEQFF	TGTGCCAGCAGTGGCCTACTAGCGGGAGCTTACAATGAGCAGTTCTTC
TRBV2	TRBJ2-2	.	TRBD2	CASIPASGLTGELFF	TGTGCCAGCATCCCGGCTAGCGGCCTCACCGGGGAGCTGTTTTTT
TRBV7-9	TRBJ1-6	.	.	CASSRSIYTGRNSPLHF	TGTGCCAGCAGCCGCTCCATTTACACAGGGCGAAATTCACCCCTCCACTTT
TRBV29-1	TRBJ2-7	.	.	CSVEEGTDTYEQYF	TGCAGCGTTGAAGAGGGGACGGATACCTACGAGCAGTACTTC
TRBV6-5	TRBJ1-2	.	.	CASTTGLQGGYGYTF	TGTGCCAGCACCACTGGCCTACAGGGAGGCTATGGCTACACCTTC
TRBV6-4	TRBJ1-5	.	.	CARAGLRGEVNQPQHF	TGTGCCAGAGCCGGATTGCGGGGGGAGGTCAATCAGCCCCAGCATTTT
TRBV6-5	TRBJ2-7	.	.	CASTLTGQGEQYF	TGTGCCAGCACCCTCACAGGGCAGGGAGAGCAGTACTTC
TRBV6-5	TRBJ2-5	.	TRBD2	CASSHSGGAAETQYF	TGTGCCAGCAGTCATAGCGGGGGGGCCGCTGAGACCCAGTACTTC
TRBV27	TRBJ2-4	.	.	CASSSGPLLAKNIQYF	TGTGCCAGCAGTTCGGGGCCTCTCCTAGCCAAAAACATTCAGTACTTC
TRBV5-1	TRBJ2-2	.	.	CASQPFNTGELFF	TGCGCCAGCCAACCCTTTAACACCGGGGAGCTGTTTTTT
TRBV7-3	TRBJ2-1	.	TRBD2	CASSLSLAGPYNEQFF	TGTGCCAGCAGCTTATCTCTAGCGGGTCCATACAATGAGCAGTTCTTC
TRBV27	TRBJ2-7	.	TRBD2	CASSPGLAYEQYF	TGTGCCAGCAGCCCGGGACTAGCCTACGAGCAGTACTTC
TRBV9	TRBJ2-3	.	.	CASSAGFTDTQYF	TGTGCCAGCAGCGCAGGGTTTACAGATACGCAGTATTTT
TRBV7-6	TRBJ2-7	few	TRBD1	CASSLGPGQGIYEQYF	TGTGCCAGCAGCTTAGGCCCGGGACAGGGGATCTACGAGCAGTACTTC
TRBV6-1	TRBJ1-3	.	.	CASSESTGTLDGNTIYF	TGTGCCAGCAGTGAATCGACTGGGACGTTGGACGGAAACACCATATATTTT
TRBV14	TRBJ2-1	.	TRBD1	CASRRSGTGFIYNEQFF	TGTGCCAGCAGGCGCTCCGGGACAGGGTTTATCTACAATGAGCAGTTCTTC
TRBV28	TRBJ1-1	.	TRBD1	CASSSQVDRENTEAFF	TGTGCCAGCAGCTCCCAAGTTGACAGGGAGAACACTGAAGCTTTCTTT